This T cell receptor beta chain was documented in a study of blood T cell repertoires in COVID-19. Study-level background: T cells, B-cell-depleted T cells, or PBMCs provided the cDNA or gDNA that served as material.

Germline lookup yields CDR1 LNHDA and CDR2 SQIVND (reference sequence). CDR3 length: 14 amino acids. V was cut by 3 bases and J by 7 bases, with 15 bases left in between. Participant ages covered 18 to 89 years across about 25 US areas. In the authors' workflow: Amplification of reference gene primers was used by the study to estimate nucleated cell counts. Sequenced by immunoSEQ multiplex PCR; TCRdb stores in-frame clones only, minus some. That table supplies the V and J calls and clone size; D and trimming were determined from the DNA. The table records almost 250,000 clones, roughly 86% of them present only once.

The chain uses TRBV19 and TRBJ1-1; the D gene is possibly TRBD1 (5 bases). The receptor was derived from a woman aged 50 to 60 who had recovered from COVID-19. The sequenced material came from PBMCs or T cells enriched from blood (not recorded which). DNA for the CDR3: TGTGCCAGTAGTATTAGTGGACACCAATTTGAAGCTTTCTTT. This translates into CASSISGHQFEAFF.